The 32 T cell receptor beta chains given below trace back to one sample, sequenced in a study of T cell responses to AZD1222 COVID-19 vaccine. Profiling relied on immunoSEQ multiplex PCR, and the TCRdb table lists in-frame clones only, not all of them. The sample lists 90,000 to 130,000 clones, roughly 90% occurring once. Specimen: peripheral blood, collected 28 days after the second AZD1222 dose. The receptors come from an adult who received the AZD1222 COVID-19 vaccine.

The chain combines TRBV6-5 with TRBJ2-1; D is unclear. V lost 8 bases and J 5 bases, leaving 10 bases between the germline ends. The germline V gene encodes CDR1 MNHEY and CDR2 SVGAGI. The CDR3 is 12 amino acids. CDR3 sequence: CASGRSDNEQFF. CDR3 DNA: TGTGCCAGCGGGCGGAGTGACAATGAGCAGTTCTTC.

The chain recombines TRBV5-4 with TRBJ2-7; the D gene is possibly TRBD2 (6 bases). Trimming removed 0 bases from V and 0 bases from J, with 10 bases in between. The CDR3 runs 15 residues. The germline gives CDR1 SGHNT, CDR2 YYREEE (reference sequence). As DNA, the CDR3 is TGTGCCAGCAGCTTGGTGCCTAGCGCCTCCTACGAGCAGTACTTC. Encoded protein: CASSLVPSASYEQYF.

V gene TRBV10-3 combines with J gene TRBJ2-1; D unclear. The CDR3 has 17 amino acids. Germline CDR1 reads ENHRY; CDR2 reads SYGVKD. V lost 0 bases, J lost 4 bases, and 16 bases lay in between. The CDR3 is CAISESSGNPDYNEQFF. CDR3 bases: TGTGCCATCAGTGAGTCGAGTGGGAACCCCGATTACAATGAGCAGTTCTTC.

The V call is TRBV27, the J call TRBJ2-5; TRBD1 agrees at 12 bases. After removal of 4 bases from V and 5 bases from J, the junction contained 11 bases not matched to a gene. Germline V gives CDR1 MNHEY, CDR2 SMNVEV (reference sequence). CDR3 size: 17 residues. The DNA of the CDR3 is TGTGCCAGCAGTTCAGCCCCGGGGACAGGGGGCGTGGAGACCCAGTACTTC. It is translated as CASSSAPGTGGVETQYF.

This rearrangement joins TRBV5-1 to TRBJ2-1; D is undetermined. The CDR3 runs 15 residues. Germline CDR1 SGHRS, CDR2 YFSETQ. Deletions cut 4 bases from V and 4 bases from J, with 15 bases between. The CDR3 DNA sequence: TGCGCCAGCAGCCGGAACCGAGGAGAATACAATGAGCAGTTCTTC. Protein product: CASSRNRGEYNEQFF.

The chain recombines TRBV19 with TRBJ1-5, with D possibly being TRBD1 (6 bases). Germline CDR1 and CDR2: LNHDA and SQIVND (reference sequence). V shed 3 bases and J shed 0 bases, with 24 bases lying between them. The CDR3 sequence is 20 residues long. The CDR3 DNA reads as TGTGCCAGTAGTATCGGGGGCCGTCGGGGAGGGTCGTATAGCAATCAGCCCCAGCATTTT. It yields the protein CASSIGGRRGGSYSNQPQHF.

This chain connects TRBV6-4 to TRBJ1-1, with unresolved D. CDR1 MRHNA and CDR2 SNTAGT come from the germline V gene. This CDR3 contains 13 residues. V was shortened by 8 bases and J by 1 base, with 11 bases between the two germline ends. In DNA, the CDR3 is TGTGCCAGCTCACCGGAGGGGAACACTGAAGCTTTCTTT. Amino acid sequence: CASSPEGNTEAFF.

The chain has TRBV20-1 and TRBJ1-5, with D tentatively TRBD1 (5 bases). The CDR3 loop spans 13 amino acids. Looked up from germline, CDR1 is DFQATT and CDR2 is SNEGSKA (reference sequence). The ends were cut back, 6 bases at V and 7 bases at J, with 16 bases in the middle. CDR3: CSASSQGGQPQHF. For the CDR3, the DNA is TGCAGTGCAAGTAGTCAGGGAGGGCAGCCCCAGCATTTT.

This chain connects TRBV23-1 to TRBJ1-5; TRBD1 agrees at 9 bases. TRBV23-1 carries the ORF label, with uncertain function. Losses at the gene ends were 3 bases for V and 4 bases for J; bases not matched to a gene: 10. This CDR3 spans 17 amino acids. Written as DNA, the CDR3 is TGCGCCAGCAGTCACGGACAGGGGAGATGGGGGAATCAGCCCCAGCATTTT. Translation: CASSHGQGRWGNQPQHF.

The gene calls are TRBV6-6 and TRBJ1-4; TRBD1 aligns across 9 bases. With V trimmed by 7 bases and J by 11 bases, 20 bases remained unmatched. The germline CDR1 and CDR2 sequences are MNHNY and SVGAGI (reference sequence). The CDR3 runs 17 residues. The CDR3 sequence is CASNRPGQGGTFGKLFF. The DNA for the CDR3 is TGTGCCAGCAATCGACCGGGACAGGGCGGGACTTTTGGGAAACTGTTTTTT.

V usage is TRBV19 and J usage is TRBJ1-2, with D possibly TRBD1 on 5 matching bases. Trimming stripped 5 bases from V and 3 bases from J, with 10 bases between. This CDR3 is built from 13 residues. In germline, CDR1 is LNHDA, CDR2 SQIVND (reference sequence). The CDR3 loop is CASSDSGDYGYTF. The CDR3 nucleotides are TGTGCCAGTAGTGATTCGGGGGACTATGGCTACACCTTC.

The chain carries TRBV5-1 and TRBJ2-3, with 8 bases matching TRBD1. V shed 3 bases, J shed 4 bases, and the junction held 7 bases outside the gene matches. There are 15 residues in the CDR3. CDR1 is SGHRS, CDR2 YFSETQ, per germline. CDR3 residues: CASSSTGVDADTQYF. CDR3 in DNA: TGCGCCAGCAGCTCGACAGGGGTCGACGCAGATACGCAGTATTTT.

The gene calls are TRBV18 and TRBJ2-1; the D is unclear. V was cut by 2 bases and J by 8 bases, with 7 bases left in between. The CDR3 extends over 12 amino acids. Germline V gene sequence: CDR1 KGHSH, CDR2 LQKENI. CDR3 loop: CASSPGPDEQFF. The CDR3 nucleotides are TGTGCCAGCTCACCAGGACCTGATGAGCAGTTCTTC.

The CDR3 DNA reads as TGTGCCAGCAGCGTAGAAACCGGCCCTATAGCCAAAAACATTCAGTACTTC. It encodes CASSVETGPIAKNIQYF. The rearrangement links TRBV9 to TRBJ2-4; D gene uncertain. Trimming took 0 bases from V and 0 from J, leaving 13 bases between them. The CDR3 contains 17 residues. CDR1 and CDR2 (germline): SGDLS, YYNGEE.

This chain links TRBV27 with TRBJ1-5; D is unclear. CDR1 is MNHEY and CDR2 is SMNVEV in the germline V gene (reference sequence). V was pared by 3 bases and J by 13 bases, with 22 bases between. The CDR3 is 15 residues long. CDR3 coding DNA: TGTGCCAGCAGTTTTTTCCCCTTTGGGGAGCGGGGACAGCATTTT. Residues: CASSFFPFGERGQHF.

The rearrangement uses TRBV7-9 and TRBJ2-7; D is undetermined. V was trimmed by 5 bases and J by 2 bases, leaving 10 bases between them. This CDR3 is built from 13 residues. From germline, CDR1 is SEHNR and CDR2 FQNEAQ (reference sequence). The DNA of the CDR3 is TGTGCCAGCAGCCCTATCAAGACCTACGAGCAGTACTTC. This encodes CASSPIKTYEQYF.

The rearrangement uses TRBV5-1 and TRBJ2-3, with TRBD1 identical over 7 bases. CDR1 is SGHRS and CDR2 is YFSETQ in the germline V gene. This CDR3 is built from 13 residues. V shed 2 bases, J shed 4 bases, and the junction held 1 base outside the gene matches. As DNA, the CDR3 is TGCGCCAGCAGCTTTGGACAGGCAGATACGCAGTATTTT. Its protein is CASSFGQADTQYF. Full variable domain (remainder filled in from reference TRBV5-1 and TRBJ2-3): KAGVTQTPRYLIKTRGQQVTLSCSPISGHRSVSWYQQTPGQGLQFLFEYFSETQRNKGNFPGRFSGRQFSNSRSEMNVSTLELGDSALYLCASSFGQADTQYFGPGTRLTVL.

The CDR3 spells CASRTAGGGYNEQFF. The CDR3 bases are TGTGCCAGCCGGACGGCGGGGGGTGGGTACAATGAGCAGTTCTTC. This chain uses TRBV11-3 with TRBJ2-1, with 8 bases fitting TRBD2. Per the germline V gene, CDR1 is SGHNT and CDR2 is YENEEA. The CDR3 loop spans 15 amino acids. V gave up 8 bases and J gave up 4 bases; unmatched junction bases: 10.

This chain uses TRBV15 with TRBJ1-1, with D unclear. Deletions cut 3 bases from V and 1 base from J, with 9 bases between. Germline V gene sequence: CDR1 LNHNV, CDR2 YYDKDF (reference sequence). The CDR3 has 14 residues. DNA for the CDR3: TGTGCCACCAGCAGTAGCGTCGGGAACACTGAAGCTTTCTTT. Translation: CATSSSVGNTEAFF.

This clone came up once. The chain is built from TRBV10-3 and TRBJ1-2, with TRBD1 as a possible D gene (6 bases). Trimming pared 11 bases from V and 9 bases from J, leaving 28 bases between. The CDR3 totals 15 residues. Germline loops: CDR1 ENHRY, CDR2 SYGVKD. The CDR3 bases are TGTGCCTCCTTGGGATTACAGGGAGAGTTGGGAAGCTACACCTTC. Amino acids: CASLGLQGELGSYTF.

On this clone: Other DNA sequences in this specimen translate into the identical CDR3. This chain joins TRBV2 and TRBJ2-1; D unclear. Trimming left V 4 bases short and J 3 bases short, with 1 base between. This CDR3 region has 11 residues. Germline CDR1 reads SNHLY; CDR2 reads FYNNEI. The CDR3 sequence is CASSGYNEQFF. CDR3 DNA: TGTGCCAGCAGTGGCTACAATGAGCAGTTCTTC.

For the CDR3, the DNA is TGTGCCAGCAGCCAGGCTTCTGAAGCTTTCTTT. It yields the protein CASSQASEAFF. The chain joins TRBV3-1 (or the pseudogene TRBV3-2) to TRBJ1-1, with D uncertain. V was trimmed by 3 bases and J by 6 bases, leaving 5 bases between them. The V gene's germline CDR1 is LGHDT and CDR2 YNNKEL (reference sequence). This CDR3 has 11 residues.

This sequence joins TRBV6-1 and TRBJ1-4; D is undetermined. The CDR3 is 14 amino acids. The ends were cut back, 3 bases at V and 8 bases at J, with 13 bases in the middle. Germline CDR1 and CDR2: MNHNS and SASEGT. The chain's CDR3 is CASSEGSLREKLFF. As DNA, the CDR3 is TGTGCCAGCAGTGAGGGCAGTTTGCGGGAAAAACTGTTTTTT.

The genes are TRBV18 and TRBJ2-7; TRBD1 aligns across 7 bases. The length of the CDR3 is 14 residues. Germline V lookup: CDR1 KGHSH, CDR2 LQKENI. V lost 5 bases to trimming and J lost 3 bases; unmatched junction nucleotides: 7. The CDR3 nucleotides are TGTGCCAGCTCAGCCTACCGGGACAGCTACGAGCAGTACTTC. Its protein product is CASSAYRDSYEQYF.

The chain employs TRBV27 and TRBJ1-5; D perhaps matches TRBD1 (5 bases). CDR3 size: 15 residues. The germline gives CDR1 MNHEY, CDR2 SMNVEV (reference sequence). V dropped 3 bases and J dropped 5 bases, with 14 bases sitting between them. CDR3 sequence (DNA): TGTGCCAGCAGTTTCGTGCCGCCGGGGCATCAGCCCCAGCATTTT. This encodes CASSFVPPGHQPQHF.

The J gene is TRBJ1-2, the V gene TRBV20-1; D might be TRBD1 (5 bases). V was shortened by 8 bases and J by 3 bases, with 10 bases between the two germline ends. The germline CDR1 and CDR2 sequences are DFQATT and SNEGSKA (reference sequence). The length of the CDR3 is 11 residues. The CDR3 DNA sequence: TGCAGTCAAAGGGGCGACTATGGCTACACCTTC. Its translation: CSQRGDYGYTF.

The chain recombines TRBV19 with TRBJ1-1; a possible D gene is TRBD1 (6 bases). Trimming took 5 bases from V and 3 from J, leaving 10 bases between them. The CDR3 length is 13 residues. Germline lookup yields CDR1 LNHDA and CDR2 SQIVND (reference sequence). For the CDR3, the DNA is TGTGCCAGTAGTCGGACAGACTACACTGAAGCTTTCTTT. Translated, it gives CASSRTDYTEAFF. The full variable domain, in which reference TRBV19 and TRBJ1-1 provide the parts outside the CDR3, is DGGITQSPKYLFRKEGQNVTLSCEQNLNHDAMYWYRQDPGQGLRLIYYSQIVNDFQKGDIAEGYSVSREKKESFPLTVTSAQKNPTAFYLCASSRTDYTEAFFGQGTRLTVV.

This chain joins TRBV2 and TRBJ2-1, with 9 positions matching TRBD1. The junction had 8 bases not matched to a gene; V was cut back by 0 bases and J by 8 bases. The CDR3 consists of 16 residues. Germline assignment: CDR1 SNHLY and CDR2 FYNNEI. CDR3 in DNA: TGTGCCAGCAGTGAAGCTGGGACAGGGTACGGTGATGAGCAGTTCTTC. This translates into CASSEAGTGYGDEQFF.

The chain recombines TRBV27 with TRBJ2-3; possibly TRBD1 for D (7 bases). Trimming left V 0 bases short and J 1 base short, with 17 bases between. Germline loops: CDR1 MNHEY, CDR2 SMNVEV (reference sequence). The CDR3 contains 18 residues. CDR3 sequence reads: CASSLSIVGRGGTDTQYF. CDR3 DNA sequence: TGTGCCAGCAGTTTATCGATTGTTGGCAGGGGGGGCACAGATACGCAGTATTTT.

The chain has TRBV4-2 and TRBJ1-3, with 7 nucleotides matching TRBD1. CDR1 is LGHNA and CDR2 is YNFKEQ in the germline V gene. V shed 2 bases, J shed 0 bases, and the junction held 10 bases outside the gene matches. CDR3 size: 18 residues. The DNA for the CDR3 is TGTGCCAGCAGCCAACGTCCGGGACAGAAAAACTCTGGAAACACCATATATTTT. As protein: CASSQRPGQKNSGNTIYF.

The chain links TRBV18 to TRBJ2-1; 8 bases agree with TRBD2. After removal of 0 bases from V and 7 bases from J, the junction contained 8 bases not matched to a gene. The germline gives CDR1 KGHSH, CDR2 LQKENI. The CDR3 loop spans 16 amino acids. The CDR3 bases are TGTGCCAGCTCACCACCAGGGCTAGCGGGTGGTAATGAGCAGTTCTTC. It specifies CASSPPGLAGGNEQFF.

The count of this clone is one. V is TRBV7-8 and J is TRBJ2-5, with D perhaps TRBD1 (6 bases). Trimming shortened V by 5 bases and J by 0 bases, and 13 bases separated the two germline ends. Germline-derived CDR1 and CDR2 are SGHVS and FQNEAQ. CDR3 length: 15 residues. As DNA, the CDR3 is TGTGCCAGCAGCCGCGGAGGACAGTACCAAGAGACCCAGTACTTC. It specifies CASSRGGQYQETQYF.